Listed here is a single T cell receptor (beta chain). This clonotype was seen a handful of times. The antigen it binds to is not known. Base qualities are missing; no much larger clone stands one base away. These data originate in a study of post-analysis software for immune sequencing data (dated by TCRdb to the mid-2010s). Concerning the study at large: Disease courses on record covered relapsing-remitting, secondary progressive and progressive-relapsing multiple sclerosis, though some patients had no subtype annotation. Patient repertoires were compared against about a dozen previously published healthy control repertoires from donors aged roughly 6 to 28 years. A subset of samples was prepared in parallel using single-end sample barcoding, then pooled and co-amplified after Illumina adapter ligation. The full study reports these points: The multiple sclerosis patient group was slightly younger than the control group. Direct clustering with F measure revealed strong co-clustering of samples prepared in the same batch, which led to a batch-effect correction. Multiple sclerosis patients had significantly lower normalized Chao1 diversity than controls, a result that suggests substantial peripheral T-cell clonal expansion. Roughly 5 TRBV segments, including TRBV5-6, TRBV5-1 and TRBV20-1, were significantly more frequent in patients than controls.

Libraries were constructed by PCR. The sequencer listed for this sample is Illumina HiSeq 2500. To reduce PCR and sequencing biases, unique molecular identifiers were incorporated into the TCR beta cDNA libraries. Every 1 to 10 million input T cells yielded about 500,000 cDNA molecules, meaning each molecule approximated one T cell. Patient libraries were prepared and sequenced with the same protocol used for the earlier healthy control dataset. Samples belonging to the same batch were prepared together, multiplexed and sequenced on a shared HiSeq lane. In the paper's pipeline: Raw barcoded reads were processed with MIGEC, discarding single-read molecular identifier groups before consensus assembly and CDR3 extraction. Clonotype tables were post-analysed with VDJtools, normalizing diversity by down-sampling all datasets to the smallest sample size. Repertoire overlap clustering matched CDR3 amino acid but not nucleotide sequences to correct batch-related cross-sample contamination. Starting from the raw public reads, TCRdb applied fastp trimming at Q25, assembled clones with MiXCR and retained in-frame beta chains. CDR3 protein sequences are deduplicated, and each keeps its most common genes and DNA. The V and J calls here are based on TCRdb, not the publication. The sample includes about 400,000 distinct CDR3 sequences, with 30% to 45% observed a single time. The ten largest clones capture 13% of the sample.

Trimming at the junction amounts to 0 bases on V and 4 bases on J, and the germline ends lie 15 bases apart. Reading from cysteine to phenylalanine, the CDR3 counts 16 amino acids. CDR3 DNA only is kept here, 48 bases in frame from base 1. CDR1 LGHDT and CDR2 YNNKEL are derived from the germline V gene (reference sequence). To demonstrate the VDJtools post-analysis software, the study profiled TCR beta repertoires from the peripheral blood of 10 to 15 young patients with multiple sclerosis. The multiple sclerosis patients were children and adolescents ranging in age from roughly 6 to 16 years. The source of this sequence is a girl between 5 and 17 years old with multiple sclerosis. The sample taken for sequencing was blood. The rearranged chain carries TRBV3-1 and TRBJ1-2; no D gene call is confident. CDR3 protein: CASSQESAVRSYGYTF. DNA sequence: TGTGCCAGCAGCCAAGAGTCGGCGGTGAGGAGCTATGGCTACACCTTC.